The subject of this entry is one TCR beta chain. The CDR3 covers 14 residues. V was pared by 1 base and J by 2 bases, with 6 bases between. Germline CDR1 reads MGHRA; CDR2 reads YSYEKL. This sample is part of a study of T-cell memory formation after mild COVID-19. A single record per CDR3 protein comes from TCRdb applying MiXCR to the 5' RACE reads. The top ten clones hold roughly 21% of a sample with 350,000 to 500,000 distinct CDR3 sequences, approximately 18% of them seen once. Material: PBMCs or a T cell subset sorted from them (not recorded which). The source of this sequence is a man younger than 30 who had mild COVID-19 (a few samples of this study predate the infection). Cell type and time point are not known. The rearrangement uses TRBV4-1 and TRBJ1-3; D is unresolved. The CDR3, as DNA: TGCGCCAGCAGCCAAGTGGGAACTGGAAACACCATATATTTT. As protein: CASSQVGTGNTIYF.